One sample yielded the 32 T cell receptor beta chains listed below, sequenced in a study of tumor-infiltrating lymphocytes in primary liver carcinoma. The template, 450 to 650 ng total RNA, yielded TCR beta cDNA made with a constant-region primer. Employing slightly modified ARM-PCR, three nested multiplex PCR rounds were run, and these gave rise to the TCR beta libraries. The opening two PCR rounds, around 9 cycles each, paired TRBV1-TRBV30 forward primers with a C-beta reverse primer. TCRdb passed the multiplex PCR reads through MiXCR, listing each CDR3 protein once. The sample has more than 100,000 distinct CDR3 sequences; around 65% are singletons. It was from about 21-30 mg of unsorted bulk tissue that RNA and DNA were co-extracted. Sample: tumor-adjacent normal liver tissue. Receptors were obtained from a woman aged 60-75 years with primary liver carcinoma and hepatitis B virus infection.

Note on this clonotype: A much more abundant neighbour one base away suggests this may be a read error. The chain links TRBV30 to TRBJ2-2; TRBD2 aligns across 7 bases. This CDR3 spans 15 amino acids. Germline CDR1 is GTSNPN and CDR2 is SVGIG (reference sequence). The CDR3 loop is CAWSFMGLSTEELFF. In DNA form, the CDR3 reads TGTGCCTGGAGTTTTATGGGACTATCTACCGAGGAGCTGTTTTTT. Full variable domain (outside the CDR3, taken from reference TRBV30 and TRBJ2-2): SQTIHQWPATLVQPVGSPLSLECTVEGTSNPNLYWYRQAAGRGLQLLFYSVGIGQISSEVPQNLSASRPQDRQFILSSKKLLLSDSGFYLCAWSFMGLSTEELFFGEGSRLTVL.

For this clonotype: Sequence at one end of the junction differs from germline and may be a read error. This chain links TRBV7-8 with TRBJ2-1; maybe TRBD1 (8 bases). Per the germline V gene, CDR1 is SGHVS and CDR2 is FQNEAQ. The CDR3 length is 16 residues. DNA for the CDR3: TGTGCCAGGAGCTTTGGGGGGGACAGGCGCTACAATCAGCAGTTCTTC. Protein sequence: CARSFGGDRRYNQQFF.

This clonotype has more than one count but fewer than ten. This chain joins TRBV7-9 and TRBJ2-7; tentatively, D is TRBD1 (6 bases). CDR1 is SEHNR, CDR2 FQNEAQ, per germline (reference sequence). V was trimmed by 5 bases and J by 2 bases, leaving 19 bases between them. The CDR3 sequence is 16 residues long. CDR3 coding DNA: TGTGCCAGCAGCCAATACGGACAGAAAACTCCCTACGAGCAGTACTTC. Encoded protein: CASSQYGQKTPYEQYF. The variable domain in full, completed from reference TRBV7-9 and TRBJ2-7, reads DTGVSQNPRHKITKRGQNVTFRCDPISEHNRLYWYRQTLGQGPEFLTYFQNEAQLEKSRLLSDRFSAERPKGSFSTLEIQRTEQGDSAMYLCASSQYGQKTPYEQYFGPGTRLTVT.

In the case of this clonotype: The missing conserved phenylalanine or tryptophan at the end of this CDR3 makes a read error likely. For the CDR3, the DNA is TGTGCCAGCAGTTATGGTGAGGGCTTTCAGCCCCAGCATTAT. Translation gives CASSYGEGFQPQHY. This chain joins TRBV6-5 and TRBJ1-5; D uncertain. This CDR3 has 14 residues. V lost 3 bases and J lost 6, with 12 bases in between. The germline CDR1 and CDR2 sequences are MNHEY and SVGAGI.

This clonotype has only a few counts. A much larger clonotype is one base distant, so this may be a read error. This chain uses TRBV5-1 with TRBJ2-7; 10 bases map to TRBD2. In germline, CDR1 is SGHRS, CDR2 YFSETQ. This CDR3 is built from 14 residues. CDR3 nucleotide sequence: TGCGCCGGCAGCTTAGTAGCGGGAGGCGGCGAGCAGTACTTC. Translated, it gives CAGSLVAGGGEQYF.

The chain has TRBV29-1 and TRBJ2-1; 9 bases are shared with TRBD2. CDR1 is SQVTM and CDR2 is ANQGSEA in the germline V gene. CDR3 length equals 14 residues. CDR3 coding DNA: TGCAGGGTTAGTCTAGCGGGATGGTTCAATGAGCAGTTCTTC. Translated, it gives CRVSLAGWFNEQFF.

Turning to this clonotype: Likely a read error: the CDR3 ends without its conserved phenylalanine or tryptophan. This chain joins TRBV29-1 and TRBJ1-1; TRBD1 is a possible D gene (6 bases). This CDR3 has 13 amino acids. CDR1 is SQVTM and CDR2 is ANQGSEA in the germline V gene. V lost 4 bases and J 0 bases, leaving 9 bases between the germline ends. This CDR3 is CSVARTVNTEAFY. In DNA form, the CDR3 reads TGCAGCGTTGCACGGACAGTGAACACTGAAGCTTTCTAT.

This clonotype was recorded at least ten times. J is TRBJ2-1 and V is TRBV7-9, with 8 bases matching TRBD2. The trim removed 5 bases at V and 7 bases at J, leaving 10 bases unmatched. This CDR3 comprises 15 residues. Looked up from germline, CDR1 is SEHNR and CDR2 is FQNEAQ (reference sequence). In DNA form, the CDR3 reads TGTGCCAGCAGCCGGACTAGCTATTTTGATAATGAGCAGTTCTTC. Residues: CASSRTSYFDNEQFF.

For this clonotype: This likely comes from a read error, as the CDR3 has no conserved phenylalanine or tryptophan at its end. The chain is built from TRBV11-2 and TRBJ2-1; 10 bases fit TRBD2. This CDR3 has 13 amino acids. Germline-derived CDR1 and CDR2 are SGHAT and FQNNGV. This CDR3 is CPSCWTSGGEQFL. The CDR3 DNA reads as TGTCCCAGCTGCTGGACTAGCGGTGGTGAGCAGTTCTTA.

This clonotype is labeled medium-sized. The chain uses TRBV11-2 and TRBJ2-1; 12 bases fit TRBD2. Per germline, CDR1 SGHAT and CDR2 FQNNGV. V trimming: 1 base; J trimming: 3 bases; junction bases outside the gene matches: 4. CDR3 length: 17 residues. CDR3 amino acids: CASSLGLAGVGYNEQFF. CDR3 DNA sequence: TGTGCCAGCAGCTTAGGACTAGCGGGAGTGGGCTACAATGAGCAGTTCTTC.

A note on this clonotype: One end of the junction varies from germline; a read error may be responsible. This sequence joins TRBV11-2 and TRBJ2-4; 7 bases match TRBD2. Germline values: CDR1 SGHAT, CDR2 FQNNGV. The CDR3 extends over 17 amino acids. The CDR3 protein is CTSSPCRLLIGRNIQYF. The CDR3 DNA reads TGTACCAGCAGCCCATGCAGGCTACTAATCGGGAGGAACATTCAGTACTTC.

Concerning this clonotype itself: A much larger clone differs by one base, so this may be a read error. The chain carries TRBV5-1 and TRBJ2-4; D gene uncertain. Germline CDR1 SGHRS, CDR2 YFSETQ. Trimming left V 0 bases short and J 3 bases short, with 7 bases between. There are 14 residues in the CDR3. CDR3 nucleotide sequence: TGCGCCAGCAGCTTGGTAGTGCACAAAAACATTCAGTACTTC. As protein: CASSLVVHKNIQYF.

About this clonotype: As the CDR3 is not closed by the conserved phenylalanine or tryptophan, this likely results from a read error. The rearrangement uses TRBV6-2 or TRBV6-3 and TRBJ2-5; weak D call: TRBD2 (5 bases). Per the germline V gene, CDR1 is MNHEY and CDR2 is SVGEGT. The CDR3 is 16 residues long. Trimming took 0 bases from V and 5 from J, leaving 16 bases between them. CDR3 sequence reads: CASSYSRVAGQETQYL. CDR3 nucleotides: TGTGCCAGCAGTTACTCGAGGGTCGCGGGTCAGGAGACCCAGTACTTA.

V and J are TRBV7-9 and TRBJ2-7, with 8 bases matching TRBD1. The germline gives CDR1 SEHNR, CDR2 FQNEAQ (reference sequence). The trim removed 1 base at V and 4 bases at J, leaving 6 bases unmatched. The CDR3 has 15 amino acids. The CDR3 spells CASSLGDRIRYEQYF. In DNA form, the CDR3 reads TGTGCCAGCAGCTTAGGGGACAGGATAAGGTACGAGCAGTACTTC. Combining the CDR3 with reference TRBV7-9 and TRBJ2-7 gives the whole variable domain DTGVSQNPRHKITKRGQNVTFRCDPISEHNRLYWYRQTLGQGPEFLTYFQNEAQLEKSRLLSDRFSAERPKGSFSTLEIQRTEQGDSAMYLCASSLGDRIRYEQYFGPGTRLTVT.

This clonotype was recorded many times. J is TRBJ1-1 and V is TRBV7-9; 7 bases are a match to TRBD1. Germline V gene data show CDR1 as SEHNR and CDR2 as FQNEAQ (reference sequence). V lost 5 bases to trimming and J lost 6 bases; unmatched junction nucleotides: 6. CDR3 length: 13 amino acids. The CDR3 sequence is CASSKGQGAEAFF. The CDR3 DNA is TGTGCCAGCAGCAAAGGGCAGGGGGCTGAAGCTTTCTTT. The whole variable domain, filled in from reference TRBV7-9 and TRBJ1-1, reads DTGVSQNPRHKITKRGQNVTFRCDPISEHNRLYWYRQTLGQGPEFLTYFQNEAQLEKSRLLSDRFSAERPKGSFSTLEIQRTEQGDSAMYLCASSKGQGAEAFFGQGTRLTVV.

About this clonotype itself: The conserved phenylalanine or tryptophan normally closing the CDR3 is absent here, so this likely arose from a read error. V is TRBV11-3 and J is TRBJ1-2, with D uncertain. Trimming took off 5 bases at V and 2 bases at J, with 9 bases between the two ends. This CDR3 region has 13 residues. Germline V lookup: CDR1 SGHNT, CDR2 YENEEA. CDR3 nucleotide sequence: TGTGCCAGCAGCCTTGTACCAAACTATGGCTACACCATC. Translated: CASSLVPNYGYTI.

Comment on this clonotype: Mismatch with germline at one junction end may stem from a read error. The rearrangement uses TRBV29-1 and TRBJ2-1; weak D call: TRBD2 (6 bases). Germline V gene data show CDR1 as SQVTM and CDR2 as ANQGSEA. The CDR3 is 16 amino acids. CDR3 coding DNA: TGCGGCGTCCCTAGGGGCCTAGCGAGAGCTTACAATGAGCAGTTCTTC. Translation: CGVPRGLARAYNEQFF.

Note on this clonotype: The CDR3 does not close with the conserved phenylalanine or tryptophan, likely indicating a read error. J is TRBJ2-3 and V is TRBV29-1; D ambiguous. Deletions cut 7 bases from V and 5 bases from J, with 7 bases between. The CDR3 contains 10 residues. CDR1 is SQVTM, CDR2 ANQGSEA, per germline. Here the CDR3 DNA reads TGCAGCGAAAACAGAGATACGCAGTATTCT. Translating it yields CSENRDTQYS.

Comment on this clonotype: Germline is not matched at one junction end, which may reflect a read error. The J gene is TRBJ1-2, the V gene TRBV11-2; D is undetermined. This CDR3 has 11 amino acids. In germline, CDR1 is SGHAT, CDR2 FQNNGV. The CDR3: CTSNPGYGYTF. The DNA for the CDR3 is TGTACCAGCAACCCCGGCTATGGCTACACCTTC.

This clonotype was detected once. This may come from a read error, since a much larger clone is one base off. The CDR3 is CASRIGEYQETQYF. The CDR3 nucleotides read TGTGCCAGCAGGATCGGGGAGTACCAAGAGACCCAGTACTTC. The genes are TRBV7-9 and TRBJ2-5, with a weak D call TRBD2 (5 bases). Between the trimmed V and J ends, which lost 6 bases and 0 bases, there was a span of 11 bases. This CDR3 has 14 residues. In germline, CDR1 is SEHNR, CDR2 FQNEAQ (reference sequence).

Turning to this clonotype: A much larger clonotype is one base distant, so this may be a read error. The chain combines TRBV2 with TRBJ1-5; 8 nucleotides align to TRBD1. The CDR3 runs to 15 residues. Trimming cost V 6 bases and J 9 bases; bases outside gene matches: 13. CDR1 is SNHLY, CDR2 FYNNEI, per germline. The CDR3 DNA sequence: TGTGCCAGCAGCTGGACAGGGACTAATGGTCGGCCCCAGCATTTT. It is translated as CASSWTGTNGRPQHF.

The chain is built from TRBV4-1 and TRBJ1-5; D uncertain. Germline-derived CDR1 and CDR2 are MGHRA and YSYEKL. CDR3 length: 16 residues. Trimming took 2 bases from V and 3 from J, leaving 14 bases between them. The CDR3: CASSQTGRSINQPQHF. Here the CDR3 DNA reads TGCGCCAGCAGCCAAACGGGCAGAAGTATCAATCAGCCCCAGCATTTT.

About this clonotype: Compared with germline, one end of the junction differs, possibly owing to a read error. This chain uses TRBV10-2 with TRBJ2-3, with 7 bases identical to TRBD1. This CDR3 is built from 14 residues. Per the germline V gene, CDR1 is WSHSY and CDR2 is SAAADI. CDR3: CATKSPGGRDTQYF. Written as DNA, the CDR3 is TGTGCCACTAAGAGCCCAGGGGGTCGGGATACGCAGTATTTT.

Points on this clonotype: The junction does not match germline at one end; this may be a read error. The chain is built from TRBV11-2 and TRBJ2-7, with 7 nucleotides matching TRBD2. CDR3 size: 13 residues. Germline V gives CDR1 SGHAT, CDR2 FQNNGV. This chain's CDR3 is CASSLTGGSEQYF. As DNA, the CDR3 is TGTGCTAGCAGCTTAACTGGCGGGAGCGAGCAATACTTC.

Concerning this clonotype itself: Here the CDR3 omits its conserved ending phenylalanine or tryptophan, so a read error is the likely source. The chain recombines TRBV28 with TRBJ2-1, with TRBD1 matching 9 bases. This CDR3 comprises 13 residues. CDR1 is MDHEN, CDR2 SYDVKM, per germline. The V gene end was trimmed by 6 bases and the J gene end by 8 bases; junction bases not matched to a gene: 5. This chain's CDR3 is CASSKDRGDEQFL. The CDR3 bases are TGTGCCAGCAGCAAGGACAGGGGCGATGAGCAGTTCCTC.

Remarks on this clonotype: Possible read error: a much larger clone is one base away. The CDR3 region has the DNA TGCGCCATCAGCGCTGGACAGGGTGAAGCTTTCTTT. It is translated as CAISAGQGEAFF. The chain carries TRBV5-1 and TRBJ1-1; 8 positions agree with TRBD1. Looked up from germline, CDR1 is SGHRS and CDR2 is YFSETQ. The CDR3 runs to 12 residues. Complete variable domain (other parts from reference TRBV5-1 and TRBJ1-1): KAGVTQTPRYLIKTRGQQVTLSCSPISGHRSVSWYQQTPGQGLQFLFEYFSETQRNKGNFPGRFSGRQFSNSRSEMNVSTLELGDSALYLCAISAGQGEAFFGQGTRLTVV.

As concerns this clonotype: Just one base apart from a much larger clone, this may be a read error. This rearrangement joins TRBV5-1 to TRBJ2-5; maybe TRBD1 (6 bases). Germline values: CDR1 SGHRS, CDR2 YFSETQ. The CDR3 loop spans 13 amino acids. The CDR3 here is CTSIDRPQETQYF. The CDR3 DNA reads TGCACCAGCATCGACAGGCCACAAGAGACCCAGTACTTC.

This clonotype was detected only a few times. The V gene is TRBV2, the J gene TRBJ2-3; unclear D gene. This CDR3 comprises 11 residues. Germline CDR1 and CDR2: SNHLY and FYNNEI. V lost 8 bases and J lost 5, with 8 bases in between. CDR3 bases: TGTGCCAGCCCCCCCGGAGATACGCAGTATTTT. As protein: CASPPGDTQYF.

This clonotype was counted a few times. A read error may explain this, as a much larger clone is one base away. The chain is built from TRBV6-6 and TRBJ1-4, with a tentative D call TRBD1 (6 bases). Germline V gene data show CDR1 as MNHNY and CDR2 as SVGAGI (reference sequence). Trimming took off 8 bases at V and 7 bases at J, with 17 bases between the two ends. The CDR3 covers 14 residues. The CDR3 spells CASRLEGGGEKLFF. In DNA form, the CDR3 reads TGTGCCAGCCGCCTGGAGGGGGGAGGTGAAAAACTGTTTTTT.

As regards this clonotype: Lacking the conserved final phenylalanine or tryptophan, this CDR3 likely reflects a read error. The CDR3 DNA follows: TGTGCCAGCAGCCGACAAGCGTCAGGATACAATGAGCAGTTCTGC. Translated, it gives CASSRQASGYNEQFC. This chain joins TRBV11-2 and TRBJ2-1, with D uncertain. V shed 5 bases and J shed 4 bases, with 15 bases lying between them. Germline assignment: CDR1 SGHAT and CDR2 FQNNGV. CDR3 length: 15 amino acids.

This clonotype has at least ten counts. This sequence joins TRBV12-3 or TRBV12-4 and TRBJ2-1; no clear D gene. V lost 1 base to trimming and J lost 5 bases, with 6 bases between them. This CDR3 region has 13 residues. In DNA form, the CDR3 reads TGTGCCAGCAGTTTAGGGCAGAACAATGAGCAGTTCTTC. Protein product: CASSLGQNNEQFF.

This clonotype was counted only a few times. A much more abundant neighbour one base away suggests this may be a read error. Since the CDR3 does not end with the conserved phenylalanine or tryptophan, this likely comes from a read error. This sequence joins TRBV6-2 or TRBV6-3 and TRBJ2-7; D not certain. This CDR3 has 14 amino acids. Trimming shortened V by 3 bases and J by 2 bases, and 11 bases separated the two germline ends. Germline assignment: CDR1 MNHEY and CDR2 SVGEGT. The CDR3 loop is CASSYSLGPYEQYL. The CDR3 DNA sequence: TGTGCCAGCAGTTATTCCCTGGGCCCCTACGAGCAGTACCTC.